The subject of this entry is one T cell receptor beta chain. From germline, CDR1 is MNHNS and CDR2 SASEGT. The trim removed 4 bases at V and 0 bases at J, leaving 6 bases unmatched. The length of the CDR3 is 18 residues. This record comes from a study of shared clonotypes between healthy human individuals. Naive CD8 cells, CD45RO-negative and positively selected for CCR7, excluded terminally differentiated effector memory CD45RA+ cells. Donors were Caucasian adults residing in Nashville, Tennessee, USA. Genomic DNA (from each subset) was split evenly across several immunoSEQ plates. The table came from immunoSEQ multiplex PCR; TCRdb's copy has only in-frame clones and leaves some out. The sample contains about 680,000 clones, 92% of which appear only once.

Source material: naive CD8+ T cells sorted from blood. The chain carries TRBV6-1 and TRBJ2-2; 12 bases are a match to TRBD2. This clonotype originated in a man aged 25-40 years in good health. CDR3 region: CASSGRLAGAPNTGELFF. CDR3 in DNA: TGTGCCAGCAGTGGTAGACTAGCGGGAGCCCCGAACACCGGGGAGCTGTTTTTT.